The rows below give T cell receptor beta chains drawn from one sample of a study of blood T cell repertoires in COVID-19. TCRdb's table, derived via immunoSEQ multiplex PCR, lists solely in-frame clones and lacks some. The sample shows 80,000 or so clones, approximately 78% of them seen only once. Input material: peripheral blood. These receptors were collected from a man between 60 and 70 years old with acute or convalescent COVID-19. Each CDR3 is given with its conserved first and last residue. Fields, in order: clone size, D gene, J gene, V gene, CDR3 protein, CDR3 DNA. A D gene is named only where the DNA matches it firmly. Where a row states a size, it is once, few, many or the class of an expanded clone; other rows omit it.

clone size: NA; D gene: NA; J gene: TRBJ1-2; V gene: TRBV7-2; CDR3 protein: CASSWAESVGYTF; CDR3 DNA: TGTGCCAGCAGCTGGGCTGAATCGGTTGGCTACACCTTC
clone size: NA; D gene: NA; J gene: TRBJ2-7; V gene: TRBV10-3; CDR3 protein: CAISESLGRGPFGQYF; CDR3 DNA: TGTGCCATCAGTGAGTCGTTGGGCAGGGGACCCTTCGGGCAGTACTTC
clone size: NA; D gene: TRBD2; J gene: TRBJ2-1; V gene: TRBV29-1; CDR3 protein: CSGGTSGGAGEQFF; CDR3 DNA: TGCAGCGGTGGGACTAGCGGGGGGGCGGGTGAGCAGTTCTTC
clone size: NA; D gene: NA; J gene: TRBJ1-1; V gene: TRBV6-5; CDR3 protein: CASRERRMNTEAFF; CDR3 DNA: TGTGCCAGCAGGGAGAGACGGATGAACACTGAAGCTTTCTTT
clone size: NA; D gene: NA; J gene: TRBJ1-2; V gene: TRBV29-1; CDR3 protein: CSGGELGYGYTF; CDR3 DNA: TGCAGCGGTGGGGAGTTGGGCTATGGCTACACCTTC
clone size: NA; D gene: TRBD2; J gene: TRBJ2-1; V gene: TRBV7-3; CDR3 protein: CASSLSGLAGNNEQFF; CDR3 DNA: TGTGCCAGCAGCTTATCGGGACTAGCGGGAAACAATGAGCAGTTCTTC
clone size: NA; D gene: TRBD2; J gene: TRBJ2-2; V gene: TRBV23-1; CDR3 protein: CASSQSGPTSGHTGELFF; CDR3 DNA: TGCGCCAGCAGTCAATCGGGCCCGACTAGCGGCCACACCGGGGAGCTGTTTTTT
clone size: NA; D gene: TRBD2; J gene: TRBJ2-7; V gene: TRBV7-2; CDR3 protein: CASSAMRESREQYF; CDR3 DNA: TGTGCCAGCAGCGCTATGCGGGAGTCCCGCGAGCAGTACTTC
clone size: NA; D gene: NA; J gene: TRBJ1-1; V gene: TRBV4-1; CDR3 protein: CASSQLVGQGEAFF; CDR3 DNA: TGCGCCAGCAGCCAATTGGTGGGGCAGGGTGAAGCTTTCTTT
clone size: NA; D gene: NA; J gene: TRBJ1-2; V gene: TRBV10-3; CDR3 protein: CAITPAGGGYTF; CDR3 DNA: TGTGCCATCACCCCCGCGGGGGGCGGCTACACCTTC
clone size: NA; D gene: NA; J gene: TRBJ1-5; V gene: TRBV7-8; CDR3 protein: CASSPTGPNQPQHF; CDR3 DNA: TGTGCCAGCAGCCCGACAGGTCCAAATCAGCCCCAGCATTTT
clone size: NA; D gene: TRBD1; J gene: TRBJ2-1; V gene: TRBV6-5; CDR3 protein: CASSQDRVGRQFF; CDR3 DNA: TGTGCCAGCTCTCAGGACAGGGTAGGACGGCAGTTCTTC
clone size: NA; D gene: NA; J gene: TRBJ1-1; V gene: TRBV5-1; CDR3 protein: CASSPGGRLTNTEAFF; CDR3 DNA: TGCGCCAGCAGCCCCGGAGGTCGGCTTACTAACACTGAAGCTTTCTTT
clone size: NA; D gene: NA; J gene: TRBJ1-2; V gene: TRBV6-1; CDR3 protein: CASSEGIARGYTF; CDR3 DNA: TGTGCCAGCAGTGAAGGTATCGCCCGGGGCTACACCTTC
clone size: NA; D gene: TRBD1; J gene: TRBJ2-7; V gene: TRBV28; CDR3 protein: CASIEGQGAYEQYF; CDR3 DNA: TGTGCCAGCATTGAGGGACAGGGGGCCTACGAGCAGTACTTC
clone size: NA; D gene: NA; J gene: TRBJ2-3; V gene: TRBV21-1; CDR3 protein: CASSIGAAGGSDTQYF; CDR3 DNA: TGTGCCAGCAGCATTGGGGCGGCAGGGGGCTCAGATACGCAGTATTTT
clone size: few; D gene: NA; J gene: TRBJ1-5; V gene: TRBV18; CDR3 protein: CASSPDTNQPQHF; CDR3 DNA: TGTGCCAGCTCACCTGACACTAATCAGCCCCAGCATTTT
clone size: NA; D gene: TRBD1; J gene: TRBJ2-7; V gene: TRBV7-3; CDR3 protein: CASSLSGQGGEQYF; CDR3 DNA: TGTGCCAGCAGCTTAAGCGGACAGGGTGGCGAGCAGTACTTC
clone size: NA; D gene: NA; J gene: TRBJ1-5; V gene: TRBV5-5; CDR3 protein: CASSLRDEQPQHF; CDR3 DNA: TGTGCCAGCAGCTTACGGGATGAGCAGCCCCAGCATTTT
clone size: NA; D gene: NA; J gene: TRBJ1-1; V gene: TRBV19; CDR3 protein: CASSQVTEAFF; CDR3 DNA: TGTGCCAGTAGTCAGGTAACTGAAGCTTTCTTT
clone size: NA; D gene: TRBD2; J gene: TRBJ2-1; V gene: TRBV19; CDR3 protein: CASSSLFAGGGNEQFF; CDR3 DNA: TGTGCCAGTAGTAGCCTTTTCGCGGGGGGGGGCAATGAGCAGTTCTTC
clone size: NA; D gene: TRBD1; J gene: TRBJ1-4; V gene: TRBV10-3; CDR3 protein: CAIATGDNEKLFF; CDR3 DNA: TGTGCCATCGCGACAGGGGATAATGAAAAACTGTTTTTT
clone size: once; D gene: NA; J gene: TRBJ1-4; V gene: TRBV11-3; CDR3 protein: CASSSKGRGKVNEKLFF; CDR3 DNA: TGTGCCAGCAGCTCGAAGGGGCGGGGAAAGGTTAATGAAAAACTGTTTTTT
clone size: NA; D gene: TRBD2; J gene: TRBJ2-7; V gene: TRBV27; CDR3 protein: CASSGLAGFGPLYEQYF; CDR3 DNA: TGTGCCAGCTCGGGACTAGCGGGATTTGGCCCCCTCTACGAGCAGTACTTC
clone size: once; D gene: NA; J gene: TRBJ1-2; V gene: TRBV4-2; CDR3 protein: CASSQDLPTGYGYTF; CDR3 DNA: TGTGCCAGCAGCCAAGATCTTCCGACAGGCTATGGCTACACCTTC
clone size: NA; D gene: NA; J gene: TRBJ1-1; V gene: TRBV10-3; CDR3 protein: CAISEQQGSSEAFF; CDR3 DNA: TGTGCCATCAGTGAGCAGCAGGGCTCTTCTGAAGCTTTCTTT
clone size: NA; D gene: TRBD1; J gene: TRBJ1-4; V gene: TRBV10-1; CDR3 protein: CASSSDRNEKLFF; CDR3 DNA: TGCGCCAGTTCGTCGGACAGGAATGAAAAACTGTTTTTT
clone size: NA; D gene: TRBD2; J gene: TRBJ2-5; V gene: TRBV3-1/TRBV3-2; CDR3 protein: CASSLGTSGLRETQYF; CDR3 DNA: TGTGCCAGCAGCCTCGGGACTAGCGGATTGCGGGAGACCCAGTACTTC
clone size: NA; D gene: TRBD2; J gene: TRBJ2-4; V gene: TRBV19; CDR3 protein: CASGGGTDIQYF; CDR3 DNA: TGTGCCTCCGGCGGGGGTACGGACATTCAGTACTTC
clone size: NA; D gene: NA; J gene: TRBJ1-2; V gene: TRBV3-1/TRBV3-2; CDR3 protein: CASSPAPGSSGYTF; CDR3 DNA: TGTGCCAGCAGCCCCGCCCCGGGGAGTAGCGGCTACACCTTC
clone size: NA; D gene: NA; J gene: TRBJ2-2; V gene: TRBV7-2; CDR3 protein: CASSLGLNGELFF; CDR3 DNA: TGTGCCAGCAGCTTAGGACTAAACGGGGAGCTGTTTTTT
clone size: NA; D gene: TRBD2; J gene: TRBJ2-3; V gene: TRBV24-1; CDR3 protein: CATSGTSIDTQYF; CDR3 DNA: TGTGCCACCAGTGGGACTAGCATAGATACGCAGTATTTT
clone size: few; D gene: NA; J gene: TRBJ1-2; V gene: TRBV5-1; CDR3 protein: CASSFQGYGYTF; CDR3 DNA: TGCGCCAGCAGCTTTCAGGGCTATGGCTACACCTTC
clone size: NA; D gene: TRBD1; J gene: TRBJ2-2; V gene: TRBV6-6; CDR3 protein: CASSHGQGDTGELFF; CDR3 DNA: TGTGCCAGCAGCCACGGACAGGGGGACACCGGGGAGCTGTTTTTT
clone size: NA; D gene: NA; J gene: TRBJ1-6; V gene: TRBV19; CDR3 protein: CASSSRSSYNSPLHF; CDR3 DNA: TGTGCCAGTAGTAGTCGGAGCTCCTATAATTCACCCCTCCACTTT
clone size: NA; D gene: NA; J gene: TRBJ1-2; V gene: TRBV19; CDR3 protein: CASSLRGNSLYGYTF; CDR3 DNA: TGTGCCAGTAGTCTTCGGGGGAACAGCCTCTATGGCTACACCTTC
clone size: few; D gene: NA; J gene: TRBJ1-2; V gene: TRBV6-4; CDR3 protein: CASSGRFPGYTF; CDR3 DNA: TGTGCCAGCAGTGGGAGGTTTCCTGGCTACACCTTC
clone size: NA; D gene: NA; J gene: TRBJ1-1; V gene: TRBV6-5; CDR3 protein: CASSYSGARLNTEAFF; CDR3 DNA: TGTGCCAGCAGTTACTCTGGGGCCAGATTAAACACTGAAGCTTTCTTT
clone size: NA; D gene: TRBD2; J gene: TRBJ2-4; V gene: TRBV19; CDR3 protein: CASREAGGLQNIQYF; CDR3 DNA: TGTGCCTCCCGTGAAGCGGGGGGGCTTCAAAACATTCAGTACTTC
clone size: NA; D gene: TRBD1; J gene: TRBJ1-2; V gene: TRBV11-2; CDR3 protein: CASAQRTGPYGYTF; CDR3 DNA: TGTGCCAGCGCCCAGAGGACAGGGCCCTATGGCTACACCTTC
clone size: NA; D gene: NA; J gene: TRBJ2-1; V gene: TRBV5-3; CDR3 protein: CARSSETGEVGEQFF; CDR3 DNA: TGTGCCAGAAGCTCAGAGACAGGTGAGGTCGGTGAGCAGTTCTTC
clone size: NA; D gene: TRBD2; J gene: TRBJ2-5; V gene: TRBV7-2; CDR3 protein: CASSVSSGGRGTQYF; CDR3 DNA: TGTGCCAGCAGCGTATCTAGCGGGGGGCGGGGGACCCAGTACTTC
clone size: NA; D gene: TRBD2; J gene: TRBJ2-1; V gene: TRBV7-2; CDR3 protein: CASSRGLAVDNEQFF; CDR3 DNA: TGTGCCAGCAGCCGGGGACTAGCGGTGGACAATGAGCAGTTCTTC
clone size: NA; D gene: NA; J gene: TRBJ2-5; V gene: TRBV2; CDR3 protein: CASSGQVNDDF; CDR3 DNA: TGTGCCAGCAGTGGCCAGGTCAATGATGACTTC
clone size: NA; D gene: TRBD1; J gene: TRBJ1-2; V gene: TRBV18; CDR3 protein: CASSPTGDISGYTF; CDR3 DNA: TGTGCCAGCTCACCGACAGGGGATATTAGTGGCTACACCTTC
clone size: NA; D gene: TRBD2; J gene: TRBJ2-5; V gene: TRBV3-1/TRBV3-2; CDR3 protein: CASSQPIQLGGHEETQYF; CDR3 DNA: TGTGCCAGCAGCCAACCCATTCAGTTGGGAGGGCACGAAGAGACCCAGTACTTC
clone size: few; D gene: NA; J gene: TRBJ2-1; V gene: TRBV5-6; CDR3 protein: CASSSTGWHEQFF; CDR3 DNA: TGTGCCAGCAGCTCTACAGGGTGGCATGAGCAGTTCTTC
clone size: NA; D gene: TRBD2; J gene: TRBJ2-2; V gene: TRBV6-2/TRBV6-3; CDR3 protein: CASSERGPTGELFF; CDR3 DNA: TGTGCCAGCAGTGAGCGGGGGCCCACCGGGGAGCTGTTTTTT
clone size: NA; D gene: TRBD1; J gene: TRBJ1-5; V gene: TRBV6-5; CDR3 protein: CASSGTDNQPQHF; CDR3 DNA: TGTGCCAGCTCCGGGACAGACAATCAGCCCCAGCATTTT
clone size: NA; D gene: TRBD1; J gene: TRBJ2-1; V gene: TRBV3-1/TRBV3-2; CDR3 protein: CASSQALGQGDNEQFF; CDR3 DNA: TGTGCCAGCAGCCAAGCGCTCGGACAGGGAGACAATGAGCAGTTCTTC